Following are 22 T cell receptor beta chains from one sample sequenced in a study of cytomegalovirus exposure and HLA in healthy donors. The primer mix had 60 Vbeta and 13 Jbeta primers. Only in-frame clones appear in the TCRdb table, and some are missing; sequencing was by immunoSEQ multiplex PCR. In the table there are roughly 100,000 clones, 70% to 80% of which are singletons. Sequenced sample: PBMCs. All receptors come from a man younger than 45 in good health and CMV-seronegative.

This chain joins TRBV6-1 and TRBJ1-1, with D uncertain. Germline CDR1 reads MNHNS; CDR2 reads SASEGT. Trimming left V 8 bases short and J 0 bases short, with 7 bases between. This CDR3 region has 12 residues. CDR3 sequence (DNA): TGTGCCAGCCGCCCGGTGAACACTGAAGCTTTCTTT. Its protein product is CASRPVNTEAFF.

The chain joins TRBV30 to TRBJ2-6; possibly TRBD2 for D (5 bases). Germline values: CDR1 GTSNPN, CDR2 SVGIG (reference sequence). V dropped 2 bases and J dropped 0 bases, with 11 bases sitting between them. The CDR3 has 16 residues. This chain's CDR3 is CAWSLAGSSGANVLTF. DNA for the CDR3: TGTGCCTGGAGTTTGGCGGGCAGCTCTGGGGCCAACGTCCTGACTTTC.

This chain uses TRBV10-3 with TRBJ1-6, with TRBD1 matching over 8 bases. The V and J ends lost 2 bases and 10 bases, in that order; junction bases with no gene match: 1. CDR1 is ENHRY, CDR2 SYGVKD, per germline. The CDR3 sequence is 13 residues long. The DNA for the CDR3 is TGTGCCATCAGTGAGGGACAGGGATCACCCCTCCACTTT. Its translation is CAISEGQGSPLHF.

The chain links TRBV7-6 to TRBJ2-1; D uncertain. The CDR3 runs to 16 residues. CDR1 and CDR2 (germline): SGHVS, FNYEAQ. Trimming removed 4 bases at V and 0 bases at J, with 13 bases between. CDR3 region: CASSYSEYSSYNEQFF. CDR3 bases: TGTGCCAGCAGCTATTCTGAGTACAGCTCCTACAATGAGCAGTTCTTC.

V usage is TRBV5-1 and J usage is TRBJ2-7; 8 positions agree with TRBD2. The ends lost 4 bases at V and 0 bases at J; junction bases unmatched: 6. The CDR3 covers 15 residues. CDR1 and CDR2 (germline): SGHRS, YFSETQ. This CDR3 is CASSASGTSSYEQYF. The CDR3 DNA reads TGCGCCAGCAGCGCGTCCGGGACTAGCTCCTACGAGCAGTACTTC.

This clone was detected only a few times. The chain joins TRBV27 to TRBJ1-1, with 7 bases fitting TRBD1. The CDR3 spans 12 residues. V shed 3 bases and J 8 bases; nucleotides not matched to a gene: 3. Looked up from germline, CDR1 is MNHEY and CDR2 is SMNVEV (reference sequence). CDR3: CASSLGQSEAFF. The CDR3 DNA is TGTGCCAGCAGTTTGGGACAGTCCGAAGCTTTCTTT.

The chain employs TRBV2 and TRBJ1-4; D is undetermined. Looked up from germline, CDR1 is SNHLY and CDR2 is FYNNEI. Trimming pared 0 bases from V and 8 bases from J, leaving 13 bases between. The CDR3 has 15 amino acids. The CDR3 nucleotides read TGTGCCAGCAGTGAAGCACAGTATGGAGGGGAAAAACTGTTTTTT. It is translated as CASSEAQYGGEKLFF.

Here the CDR3 DNA reads TGTGCCAGCAGCCTGGACATAAAGTCCGGGGAGCTGTTTTTT. Translation gives CASSLDIKSGELFF. The chain combines TRBV7-7 with TRBJ2-2, with D maybe TRBD1 (5 bases). Germline V lookup: CDR1 SSHAT, CDR2 FNYEAQ (reference sequence). CDR3 size: 14 residues. Trimming pared 5 bases from V and 6 bases from J, leaving 13 bases between.

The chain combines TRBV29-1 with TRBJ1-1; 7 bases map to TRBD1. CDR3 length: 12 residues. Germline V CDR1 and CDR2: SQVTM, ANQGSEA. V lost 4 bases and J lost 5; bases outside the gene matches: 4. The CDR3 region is CSVGTGETEAFF. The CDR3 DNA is TGCAGCGTTGGAACAGGGGAGACTGAAGCTTTCTTT. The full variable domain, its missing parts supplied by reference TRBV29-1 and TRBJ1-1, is SAVISQKPSRDICQRGTSLTIQCQVDSQVTMMFWYRQQPGQSLTLIATANQGSEATYESGFVIDKFPISRPNLTFSTLTVSNMSPEDSSIYLCSVGTGETEAFFGQGTRLTVV.

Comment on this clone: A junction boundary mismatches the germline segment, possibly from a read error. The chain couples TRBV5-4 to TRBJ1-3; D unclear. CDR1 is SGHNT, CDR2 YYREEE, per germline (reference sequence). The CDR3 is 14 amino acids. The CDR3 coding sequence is TGTGCCAGCAGCTTGACTAGCTCTGGAAGCACCATATATTTT. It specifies CASSLTSSGSTIYF.

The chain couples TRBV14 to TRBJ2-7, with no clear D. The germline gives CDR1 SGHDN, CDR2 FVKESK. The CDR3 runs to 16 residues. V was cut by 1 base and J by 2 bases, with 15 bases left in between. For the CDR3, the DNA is TGTGCCAGCAGCCAAGCAAGTTGGCAGTCAGCCTACGAGCAGTACTTC. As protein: CASSQASWQSAYEQYF.

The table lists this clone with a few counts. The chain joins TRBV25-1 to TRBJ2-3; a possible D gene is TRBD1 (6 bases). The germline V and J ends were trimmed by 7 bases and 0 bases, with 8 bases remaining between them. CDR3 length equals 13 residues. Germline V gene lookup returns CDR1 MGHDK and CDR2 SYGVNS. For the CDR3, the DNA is TGTGCCAGCACACAGGGTAGCACAGATACGCAGTATTTT. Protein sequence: CASTQGSTDTQYF.

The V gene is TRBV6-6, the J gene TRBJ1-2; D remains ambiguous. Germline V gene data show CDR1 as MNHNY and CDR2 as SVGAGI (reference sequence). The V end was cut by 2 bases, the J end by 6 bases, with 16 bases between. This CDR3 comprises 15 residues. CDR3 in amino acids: CASSYPEPLADGYTF. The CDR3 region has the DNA TGTGCCAGCAGTTACCCGGAACCCCTAGCAGATGGCTACACCTTC.

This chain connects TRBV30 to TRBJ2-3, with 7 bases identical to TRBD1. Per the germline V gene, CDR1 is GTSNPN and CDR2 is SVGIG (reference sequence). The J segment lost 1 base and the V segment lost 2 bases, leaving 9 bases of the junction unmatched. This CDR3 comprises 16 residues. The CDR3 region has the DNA TGTGCCTGGAGTAAGGGGGTCCAGGGGGGCACAGATACGCAGTATTTT. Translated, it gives CAWSKGVQGGTDTQYF.

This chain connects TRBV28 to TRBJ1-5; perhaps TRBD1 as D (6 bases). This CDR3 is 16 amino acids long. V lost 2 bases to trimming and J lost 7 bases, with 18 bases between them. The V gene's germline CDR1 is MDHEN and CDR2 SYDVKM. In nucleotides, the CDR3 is TGTGCCAGCAGTTTACCCCTAACAGGGCTAGAGCAGCCCCAGCATTTT. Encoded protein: CASSLPLTGLEQPQHF.

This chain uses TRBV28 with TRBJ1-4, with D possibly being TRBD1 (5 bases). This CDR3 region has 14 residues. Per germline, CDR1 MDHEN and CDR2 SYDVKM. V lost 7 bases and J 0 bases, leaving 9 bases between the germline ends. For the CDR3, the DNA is TGTGCCAGCACTCCAGGGACAACTAATGAAAAACTGTTTTTT. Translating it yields CASTPGTTNEKLFF.

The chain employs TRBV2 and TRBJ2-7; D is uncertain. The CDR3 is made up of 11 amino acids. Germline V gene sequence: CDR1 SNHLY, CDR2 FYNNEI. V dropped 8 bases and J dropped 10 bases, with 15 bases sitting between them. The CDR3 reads CASLTNKLQYF. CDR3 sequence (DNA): TGTGCCAGCCTCACGAACAAATTACAGTACTTC.

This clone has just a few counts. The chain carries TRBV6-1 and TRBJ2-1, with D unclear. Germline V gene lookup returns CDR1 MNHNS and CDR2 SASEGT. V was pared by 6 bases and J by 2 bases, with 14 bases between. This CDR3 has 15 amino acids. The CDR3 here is CASRYKPETYNEQFF. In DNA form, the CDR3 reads TGTGCCAGCAGGTACAAACCTGAAACCTACAATGAGCAGTTCTTC.

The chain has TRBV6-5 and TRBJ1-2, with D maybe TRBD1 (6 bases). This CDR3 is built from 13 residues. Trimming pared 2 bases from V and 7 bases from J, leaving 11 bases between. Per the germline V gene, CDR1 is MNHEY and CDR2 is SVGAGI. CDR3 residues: CASSYNRVTGYTF. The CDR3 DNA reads TGTGCCAGCAGTTACAACAGGGTAACTGGCTACACCTTC.

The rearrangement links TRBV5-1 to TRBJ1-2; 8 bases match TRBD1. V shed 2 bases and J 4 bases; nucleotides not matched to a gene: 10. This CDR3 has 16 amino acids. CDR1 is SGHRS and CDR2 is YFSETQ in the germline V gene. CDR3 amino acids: CASSFSGQGEAYGYTF. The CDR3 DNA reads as TGCGCCAGCAGCTTTTCCGGACAGGGAGAGGCCTATGGCTACACCTTC.

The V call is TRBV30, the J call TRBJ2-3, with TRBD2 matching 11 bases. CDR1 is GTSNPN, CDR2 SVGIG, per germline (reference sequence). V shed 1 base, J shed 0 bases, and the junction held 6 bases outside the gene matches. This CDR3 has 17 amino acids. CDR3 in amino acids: CAWSGLTSGVSTDTQYF. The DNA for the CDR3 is TGTGCCTGGAGTGGCCTGACTAGCGGGGTTAGCACAGATACGCAGTATTTT.

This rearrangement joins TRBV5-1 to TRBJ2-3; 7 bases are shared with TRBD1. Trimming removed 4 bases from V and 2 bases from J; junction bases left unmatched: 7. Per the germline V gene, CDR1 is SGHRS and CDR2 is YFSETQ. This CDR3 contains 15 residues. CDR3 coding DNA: TGCGCCAGCAGCACCGGGACAGACATCACAGATACGCAGTATTTT. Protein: CASSTGTDITDTQYF.